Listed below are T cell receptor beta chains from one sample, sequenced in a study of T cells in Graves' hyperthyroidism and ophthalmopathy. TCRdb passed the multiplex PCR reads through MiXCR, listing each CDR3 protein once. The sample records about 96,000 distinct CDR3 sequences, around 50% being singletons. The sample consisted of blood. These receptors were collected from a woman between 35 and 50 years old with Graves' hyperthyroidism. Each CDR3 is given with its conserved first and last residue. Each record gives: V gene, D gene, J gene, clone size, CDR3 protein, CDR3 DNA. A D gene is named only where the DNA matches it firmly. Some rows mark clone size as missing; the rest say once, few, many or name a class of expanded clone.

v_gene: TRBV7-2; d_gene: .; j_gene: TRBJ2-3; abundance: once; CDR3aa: CASSLVSGSADTQYF; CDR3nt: TGTGCCAGCAGCTTAGTATCGGGCAGCGCAGATACGCAGTATTTT
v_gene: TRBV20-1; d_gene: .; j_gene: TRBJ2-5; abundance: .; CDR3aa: CSARERAWGQGETQYF; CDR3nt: TGCAGTGCTAGAGAAAGGGCTTGGGGGCAGGGAGAGACCCAGTACTTC
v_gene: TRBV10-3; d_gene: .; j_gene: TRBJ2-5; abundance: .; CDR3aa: CAISEGFQGLVEETQYF; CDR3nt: TGTGCCATCAGTGAGGGTTTTCAGGGGTTGGTAGAAGAGACCCAGTACTTC
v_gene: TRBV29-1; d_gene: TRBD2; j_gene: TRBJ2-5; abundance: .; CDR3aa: CSLLAGAQETQYF; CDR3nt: TGCAGCTTGTTAGCGGGAGCCCAAGAGACCCAGTACTTC
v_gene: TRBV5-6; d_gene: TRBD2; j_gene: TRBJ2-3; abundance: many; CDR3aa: CASSTPNLREGTDTQYF; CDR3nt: TGTGCCAGCAGTACACCAAATCTGCGGGAGGGCACAGATACGCAGTATTTT
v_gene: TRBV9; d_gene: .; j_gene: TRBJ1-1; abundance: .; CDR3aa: CASSATAPNTEAFF; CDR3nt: TGTGCCAGCAGCGCCACCGCCCCCAACACTGAAGCTTTCTTT
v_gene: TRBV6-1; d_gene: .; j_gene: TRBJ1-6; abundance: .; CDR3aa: CASRQYNSPLHF; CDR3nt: TGTGCCAGTAGACAGTATAATTCACCCCTCCACTTT
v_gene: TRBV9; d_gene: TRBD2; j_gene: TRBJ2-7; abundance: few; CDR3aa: CASSPLAGSYEQYF; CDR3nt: TGTGCCAGCTCACCTCTAGCGGGATCCTACGAGCAGTACTTC
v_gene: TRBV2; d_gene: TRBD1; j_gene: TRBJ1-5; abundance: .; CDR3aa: CASSPGQGRVWPQHF; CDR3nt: TGTGCCAGCAGTCCGGGACAGGGACGTGTGTGGCCCCAGCATTTT
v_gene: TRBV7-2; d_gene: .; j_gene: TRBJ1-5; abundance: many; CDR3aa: CASSPRVGTRQPQHF; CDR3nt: TGTGCCAGCAGCCCGCGAGTGGGGACTCGTCAGCCCCAGCATTTT
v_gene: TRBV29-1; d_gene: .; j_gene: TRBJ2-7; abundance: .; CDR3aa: CSVGPGTRFYEQYF; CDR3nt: TGCAGCGTTGGGCCCGGGACACGGTTCTACGAGCAGTACTTC
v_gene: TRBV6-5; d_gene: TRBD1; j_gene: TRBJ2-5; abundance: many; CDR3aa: CASSWTGIQETQYF; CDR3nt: TGTGCCAGCAGCTGGACAGGAATCCAAGAGACCCAGTACTTC
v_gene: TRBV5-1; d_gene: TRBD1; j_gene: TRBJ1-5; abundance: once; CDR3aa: CASSIGTGKSSQPQHF; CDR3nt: TGCGCCAGCAGCATTGGGACAGGGAAGAGCAGTCAGCCCCAGCATTTC
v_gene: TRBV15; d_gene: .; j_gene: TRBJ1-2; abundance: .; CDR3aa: CATSRDRANYGYTF; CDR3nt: TGTGCCACCAGCAGAGACCGAGCTAACTATGGCTACACCTTC
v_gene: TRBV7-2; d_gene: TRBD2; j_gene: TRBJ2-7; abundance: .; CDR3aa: CASSLARTSGSYEQYF; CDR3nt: TGTGCCAGCAGCTTAGCCCGGACTAGCGGCTCCTACGAGCAGTACTTC
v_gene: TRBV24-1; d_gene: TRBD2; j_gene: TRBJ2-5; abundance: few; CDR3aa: CATSDFGTSGVQETQYF; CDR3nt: TGTGCCACCAGTGATTTCGGGACTAGCGGAGTCCAAGAGACCCAGTACTTC
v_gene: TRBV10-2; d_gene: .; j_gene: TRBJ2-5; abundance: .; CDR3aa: CASSASHRAGETQYF; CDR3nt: TGCGCCAGCAGTGCTAGTCACAGGGCGGGAGAGACCCAGTACTTC
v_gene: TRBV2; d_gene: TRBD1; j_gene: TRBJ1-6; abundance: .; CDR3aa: CASNPTGGDNSPLHF; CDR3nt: TGTGCCAGCAACCCCACAGGGGGGGATAATTCACCCCTCCACTTT
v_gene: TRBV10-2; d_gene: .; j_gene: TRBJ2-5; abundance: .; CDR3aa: CASSFYICSAARTGLETQYF; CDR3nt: .
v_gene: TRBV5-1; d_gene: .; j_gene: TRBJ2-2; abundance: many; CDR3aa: CASSAATTTGELFF; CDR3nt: TGCGCCAGCAGTGCAGCGACGACCACCGGGGAGCTGTTTTTT
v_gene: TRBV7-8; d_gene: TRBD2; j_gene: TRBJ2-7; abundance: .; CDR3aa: CAWRRPLAGVDEQYF; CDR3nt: TGTGCCTGGAGAAGGCCGCTAGCGGGAGTTGACGAGCAGTACTTC
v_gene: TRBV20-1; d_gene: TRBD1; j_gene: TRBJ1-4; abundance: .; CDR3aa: CSASRTGVNEKLFF; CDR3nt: TGCAGTGCTAGCCGGACAGGGGTTAATGAAAAACTGTTTTTT
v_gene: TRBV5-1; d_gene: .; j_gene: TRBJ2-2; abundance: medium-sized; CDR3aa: CASSLVRTDTGELFF; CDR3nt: TGCGCCAGCAGCTTGGTTCGGACAGACACCGGGGAGCTGTTTTTT
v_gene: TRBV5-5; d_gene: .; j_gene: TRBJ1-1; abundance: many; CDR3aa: CASSRQLVYTEAFF; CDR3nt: TGTGCCAGCAGTCGACAACTGGTTTACACTGAAGCTTTCTTT
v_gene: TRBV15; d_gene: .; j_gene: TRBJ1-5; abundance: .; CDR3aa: CATSRALAGGDQPQHF; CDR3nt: TGTGCCACCAGCAGAGCCCTGGCGGGGGGAGATCAGCCCCAGCATTTT
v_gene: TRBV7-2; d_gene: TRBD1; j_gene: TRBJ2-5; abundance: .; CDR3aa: CASSAPLRDRGNQPQYF; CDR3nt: TGTGCCAGTAGCGCGCCTCTCCGAGACAGGGGCAATCAGCCCCAGTACTTC
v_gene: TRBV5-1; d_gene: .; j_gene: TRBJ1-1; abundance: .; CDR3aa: CASGLGHGMNTEAFF; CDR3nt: TGCGCCAGCGGCTTGGGACACGGAATGAACACTGAAGCTTTCTTT
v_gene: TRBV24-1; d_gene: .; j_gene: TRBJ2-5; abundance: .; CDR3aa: CATSVQDQETQYF; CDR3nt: TGTGCCACCAGTGTGCAGGACCAAGAGACCCAGTACTTC
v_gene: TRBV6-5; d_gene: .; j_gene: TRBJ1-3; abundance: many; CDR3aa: CASSEGPRVYTIYF; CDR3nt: TGTGCCAGCAGTGAAGGACCACGGGTTTACACCATATATTTT
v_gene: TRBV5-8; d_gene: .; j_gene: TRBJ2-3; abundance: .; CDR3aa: CASSRLGAGTDTQYF; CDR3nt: TGTGCCAGCAGCAGGTTAGGTGCTGGCACAGATACGCAGTATTTT
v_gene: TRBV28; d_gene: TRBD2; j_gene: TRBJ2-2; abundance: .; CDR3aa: CASSSRTSVGELFF; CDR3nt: TGTGCCAGCAGTTCTCGGACTAGCGTTGGGGAGCTGTTTTTT
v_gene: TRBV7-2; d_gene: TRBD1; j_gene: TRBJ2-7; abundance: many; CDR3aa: CASSLGWDRVYEQYF; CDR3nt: TGTGCCAGCAGCTTAGGATGGGACAGGGTGTACGAGCAGTACTTC
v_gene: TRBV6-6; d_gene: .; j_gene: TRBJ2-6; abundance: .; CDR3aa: CASTTGPGANVLTF; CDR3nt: TGTGCCAGCACCACGGGCCCTGGGGCCAACGTCCTGACTTTC
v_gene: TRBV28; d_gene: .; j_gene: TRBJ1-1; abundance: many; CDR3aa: CASVENTEAFF; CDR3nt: TGTGCCAGCGTGGAGAACACTGAAGCTTTCTTT
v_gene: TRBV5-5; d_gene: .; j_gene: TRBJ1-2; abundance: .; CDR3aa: CANSPADVFYGYTF; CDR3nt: TGTGCCAACAGCCCAGCGGACGTTTTCTATGGCTACACCTTC
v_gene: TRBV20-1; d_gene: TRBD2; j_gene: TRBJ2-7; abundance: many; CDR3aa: CSADLAETYEQYF; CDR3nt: TGCAGTGCTGACCTAGCGGAAACCTACGAGCAGTACTTC
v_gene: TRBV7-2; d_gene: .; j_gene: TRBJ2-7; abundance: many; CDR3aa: CASSLIRYEQYF; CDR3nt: TGTGCCAGCAGCTTGATTAGATACGAGCAGTACTTC
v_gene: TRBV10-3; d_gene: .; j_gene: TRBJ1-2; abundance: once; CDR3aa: CAIGPGGRSHSGNTF; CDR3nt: TGTGCCATCGGCCCCGGGGGGAGATCCCACTCTGGAAACACCTTC
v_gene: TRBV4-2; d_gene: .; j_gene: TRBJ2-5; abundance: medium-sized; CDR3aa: CASSLTMGVGETQYF; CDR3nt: TGTGCCAGCAGCCTCACCATGGGGGTAGGGGAGACCCAGTACTTC
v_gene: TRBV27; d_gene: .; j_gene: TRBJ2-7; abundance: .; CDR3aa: CASSLGTPGGEQYF; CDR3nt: TGTGCCAGCAGTTTAGGGACCCCAGGCGGCGAGCAGTACTTC
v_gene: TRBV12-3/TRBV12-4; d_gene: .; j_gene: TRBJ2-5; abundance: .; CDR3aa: CASSLRWSQYF; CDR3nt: TGTGCCAGCAGTTTGCGCTGGTCCCAGTACTTC
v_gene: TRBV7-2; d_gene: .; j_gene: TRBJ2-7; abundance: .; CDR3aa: CASSRAGKEYEQYF; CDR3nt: TGTGCCAGCAGCAGGGCGGGGAAAGAATACGAGCAGTACTTC
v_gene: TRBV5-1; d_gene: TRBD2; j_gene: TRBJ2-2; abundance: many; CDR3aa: CASSLRLAGLSGELFF; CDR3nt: TGCGCCAGCAGCTTGCGTCTAGCGGGACTATCGGGGGAGCTGTTTTTT
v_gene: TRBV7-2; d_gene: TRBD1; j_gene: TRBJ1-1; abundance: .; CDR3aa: CASSKGQGRIAFF; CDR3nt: TGTGCCAGCAGTAAGGGACAGGGGAGGATAGCTTTCTTT
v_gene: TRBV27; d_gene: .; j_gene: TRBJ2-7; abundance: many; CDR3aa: CASRRGGPYEQYF; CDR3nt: TGTGCCAGCAGAAGGGGCGGACCCTACGAGCAGTACTTC
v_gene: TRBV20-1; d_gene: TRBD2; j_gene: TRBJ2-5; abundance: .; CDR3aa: CSAEGSSGRAVETQHF; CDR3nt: TGCAGTGCCGAGGGGTCTAGCGGGAGGGCCGTAGAGACCCAGCACTTC
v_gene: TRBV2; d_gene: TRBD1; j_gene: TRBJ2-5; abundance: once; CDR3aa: CASSASRTGGQETQYF; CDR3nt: TGTGCCAGCAGTGCTAGTCGCACAGGGGGGCAAGAGACCCAGTACTTC
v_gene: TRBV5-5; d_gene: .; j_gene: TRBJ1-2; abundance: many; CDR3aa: CASSFSSDNYGYTF; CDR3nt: TGTGCCAGCAGCTTCTCCTCAGATAACTATGGCTACACCTTC
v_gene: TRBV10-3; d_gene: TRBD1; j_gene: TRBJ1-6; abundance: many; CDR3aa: CAISEPGQGNSPLHF; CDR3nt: TGTGCCATCAGTGAACCGGGACAGGGGAATTCACCCCTCCACTTT
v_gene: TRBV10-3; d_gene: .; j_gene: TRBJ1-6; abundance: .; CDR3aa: CAISEGAGYSPLHF; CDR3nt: TGTGCCATCAGTGAGGGGGCTGGGTATTCACCCCTCCACTTT
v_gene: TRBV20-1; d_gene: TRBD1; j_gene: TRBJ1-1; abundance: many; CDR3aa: CSASGTGHTEAFF; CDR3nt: TGCAGTGCTAGCGGGACAGGCCACACTGAAGCTTTCTTT
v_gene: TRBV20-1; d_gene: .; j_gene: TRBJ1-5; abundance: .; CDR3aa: CSARDIGQPQHF; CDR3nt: TGCAGTGCTAGAGATATCGGACAGCCCCAGCATTTT
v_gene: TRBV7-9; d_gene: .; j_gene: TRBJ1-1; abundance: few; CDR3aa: CASSPLPGLFLGTEAFF; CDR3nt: TGTGCCAGCAGTCCACTTCCGGGACTCTTTTTAGGGACTGAAGCTTTCTTT
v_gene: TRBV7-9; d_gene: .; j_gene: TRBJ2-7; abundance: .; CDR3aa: CASSRTAGGRRYF; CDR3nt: TGTGCCAGCAGCCGTACGGCAGGAGGAAGGCGGTACTTC
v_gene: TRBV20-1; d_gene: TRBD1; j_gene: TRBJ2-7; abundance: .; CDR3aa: CSADGQGIHEQYF; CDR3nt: TGCAGTGCTGACGGACAGGGAATCCACGAGCAGTACTTC